This T cell receptor (beta chain) is from a study of CD8+CD57+ T cells in acquired aplastic anemia. With respect to this clonotype: A much larger clone lies one base from this, so it may be a read error.

It was genomic DNA that served as the template for profiling TCR beta VDJ and CDR3. In TCRdb, the reads were re-called with MiXCR into one record per CDR3 protein. The repertoire holds about 220,000 distinct CDR3 sequences, with 34% as singletons. The material sequenced was sorted CD4+, CD8+, or CD8+CD57+ T cells (not recorded which) from PBMCs. The sequence derives from a human donor in good health, serving as a control.

The CDR3 region is CASSFPGQGNEQFF. The CDR3 DNA reads TGTGCCAGCAGCTTTCCGGGACAGGGAAATGAGCAGTTCTTC. The chain is built from TRBV11-2 and TRBJ2-1; 9 bases are a match to TRBD1. The CDR3 totals 14 residues. Germline V gives CDR1 SGHAT, CDR2 FQNNGV. With V trimmed by 3 bases and J by 7 bases, 4 bases remained unmatched.